These T cell receptor beta chains were read from a single sample in a study of cytomegalovirus exposure and HLA in healthy donors. Here immunoSEQ multiplex PCR was the method, and the copy in TCRdb shows in-frame clones only, minus some. The data show approximately 140,000 clones, with around 80% seen just once and around 7% held by the top ten. Material for sequencing was PBMCs. All receptors come from a man aged 35-49 years in good health and CMV-seropositive. Each CDR3 is given with its conserved first and last residue. Each record gives: CDR3 length, D gene, J gene, V gene, clone size, CDR3 protein, CDR3 DNA. The D gene is left open where the match is weak. Size tells how often a clone was seen (once, few, many) or the class of an expanded clone, and some rows leave it out.

18 TRBD2 TRBJ2-5 TRBV7-2 few CASSLAGGGTSFQETQYF TGTGCCAGCAGCTTAGCTGGCGGGGGGACTTCTTTTCAAGAGACCCAGTACTTC
15 . TRBJ1-2 TRBV6-6 . CASSYDPGQGEGYTF TGTGCCAGCAGTTACGACCCTGGGCAGGGTGAAGGCTACACCTTC
15 . TRBJ1-1 TRBV5-1 few CASSPGVGKGGEAFF TGCGCCAGCAGCCCGGGGGTCGGGAAGGGTGGTGAAGCTTTCTTT
17 TRBD1 TRBJ1-2 TRBV4-2 . CASSQDLTGGGNYGYTF TGTGCCAGCAGCCAAGATTTAACAGGGGGCGGGAACTATGGCTACACCTTC
16 . TRBJ1-5 TRBV4-1 once CASSSPQALGNQPQHF TGCGCCAGCAGCTCCCCCCAAGCACTCGGCAATCAGCCCCAGCATTTT
15 TRBD1 TRBJ1-4 TRBV5-5 . CASSALTGANEKLFF TGTGCCAGCAGCGCCTTGACAGGGGCTAATGAAAAACTGTTTTTT
15 TRBD1 TRBJ1-4 TRBV4-3 few CASSQWDRSNEKLFF TGCGCCAGCAGCCAATGGGACAGAAGTAATGAAAAACTGTTTTTT
16 TRBD2 TRBJ2-3 TRBV9 . CASSGASGTSTDTQYF TGTGCCAGCAGCGGGGCTAGCGGAACTAGCACAGATACGCAGTATTTT
10 . TRBJ1-1 TRBV28 . CASSRVEAFF TGTGCCAGCAGCCGGGTTGAAGCTTTCTTT
14 TRBD2 TRBJ2-7 TRBV14 . CASSRAGDPYEQYF TGTGCCAGCAGTCGAGCGGGAGACCCCTACGAGCAGTACTTC
16 . TRBJ1-5 TRBV5-1 few CASSSRPGDPNQPQHF TGCGCCAGCAGCAGCCGTCCAGGGGATCCGAATCAGCCCCAGCATTTT
15 TRBD2 TRBJ2-1 TRBV6-5 . CASSPPRGGYNEQFF TGTGCCAGCAGTCCCCCACGGGGGGGTTACAATGAGCAGTTCTTC
12 . TRBJ2-1 TRBV28 . CASSSIVDEQFF TGTGCCAGCAGTTCTATAGTAGATGAGCAGTTCTTC